This is a list of T cell receptor beta chains from one sample in a study of regulatory T cells in long-lasting Graves disease. Via MiXCR, TCRdb re-called the multiplex PCR reads, giving one row per CDR3 protein. This sample yields approximately 470,000 distinct CDR3 sequences, of which roughly 15% are seen a single time; about 12% belongs to the top ten. This same sample was also part of a study on T cells in Graves' hyperthyroidism and ophthalmopathy.

The sequencing used peripheral blood mononuclear cells (PBMCs), collected at new diagnosis, from a patient treated with antithyroid drugs. These receptors were taken from a man between 35 and 55 years old with Graves disease. CDR3s include the opening cysteine and the closing phenylalanine or tryptophan. Each record gives: CDR3 protein, CDR3 DNA, J gene, V gene, CDR3 length, D gene, clone size. The D gene is left open where the match is weak. Clone size appears in some rows only: once, few, many, or a class for an expanded clone.

CDR3aa: CASSLSTGGGEQFF; CDR3nt: TGCGCCAGCAGCTTGTCGACAGGGGGAGGTGAGCAGTTCTTC; j_gene: TRBJ2-1; v_gene: TRBV5-1; len: 14; d_gene: TRBD1; abundance: many
CDR3aa: CASSPMSYTGELFF; CDR3nt: TGTGCCAGCTCACCGATGTCTTACACCGGGGAGCTGTTTTTT; j_gene: TRBJ2-2; v_gene: TRBV18; len: 14; d_gene: -; abundance: many
CDR3aa: CSALGQGDQPQHF; CDR3nt: TGCAGTGCTCTGGGACAGGGCGATCAGCCCCAGCATTTT; j_gene: TRBJ1-5; v_gene: TRBV20-1; len: 13; d_gene: TRBD1; abundance: many
CDR3aa: CSARGIMSVGEQFF; CDR3nt: TGCAGTGCTAGAGGGATAATGTCGGTCGGTGAGCAGTTCTTC; j_gene: TRBJ2-1; v_gene: TRBV20-1; len: 14; d_gene: -; abundance: -
CDR3aa: CASSLGGTEAYEQYF; CDR3nt: TGTGCCAGCAGCTTAGGGGGTACAGAAGCCTACGAGCAGTACTTC; j_gene: TRBJ2-7; v_gene: TRBV7-2; len: 15; d_gene: -; abundance: -
CDR3aa: CATRGLATADTQYF; CDR3nt: TGTGCCACCAGGGGACTAGCAACCGCAGATACGCAGTATTTT; j_gene: TRBJ2-3; v_gene: TRBV24-1; len: 14; d_gene: TRBD2; abundance: few
CDR3aa: CASSLLRGKGRYEQYF; CDR3nt: TGTGCCAGCAGCTTACTTCGCGGGAAAGGTCGGTACGAGCAGTACTTC; j_gene: TRBJ2-7; v_gene: TRBV13; len: 16; d_gene: -; abundance: -
CDR3aa: CASSDPGTSGETQYF; CDR3nt: TGTGCCAGCAGTGACCCGGGGACTAGCGGAGAGACCCAGTACTTC; j_gene: TRBJ2-5; v_gene: TRBV27; len: 15; d_gene: TRBD2; abundance: -
CDR3aa: CSASRTLGAGETQYF; CDR3nt: TGCAGTGCTAGTCGAACCCTCGGGGCTGGGGAGACCCAGTACTTC; j_gene: TRBJ2-5; v_gene: TRBV20-1; len: 15; d_gene: -; abundance: many
CDR3aa: CASSYRLAGGDTQYF; CDR3nt: TGTGCCAGCAGCTATAGACTAGCGGGAGGGGATACGCAGTATTTT; j_gene: TRBJ2-3; v_gene: TRBV3-1; len: 15; d_gene: TRBD2; abundance: -
CDR3aa: CASTPNWGPRRGEQYF; CDR3nt: TGTGCCAGCACCCCGAATTGGGGACCAAGAAGGGGGGAGCAGTACTTC; j_gene: TRBJ2-7; v_gene: TRBV12-3/TRBV12-4; len: 16; d_gene: -; abundance: many
CDR3aa: CASSEYAGNYEQYF; CDR3nt: TGTGCCAGCAGTGAATATGCAGGAAACTACGAGCAGTACTTC; j_gene: TRBJ2-7; v_gene: TRBV2; len: 14; d_gene: -; abundance: many
CDR3aa: CASSLYPGAGETQYF; CDR3nt: TGTGCCAGCAGCTTATATCCGGGAGCAGGCGAGACCCAGTACTTC; j_gene: TRBJ2-5; v_gene: TRBV11-2; len: 15; d_gene: -; abundance: -
CDR3aa: CASSLRTSYEQYF; CDR3nt: TGTGCCAGCAGTTTAAGGACGTCCTACGAGCAGTACTTC; j_gene: TRBJ2-7; v_gene: TRBV12-3/TRBV12-4; len: 13; d_gene: -; abundance: many
CDR3aa: CASSEVGQGAWYNEQFF; CDR3nt: TGTGCCAGCAGTGAAGTTGGACAGGGGGCTTGGTACAATGAGCAGTTCTTC; j_gene: TRBJ2-1; v_gene: TRBV6-1; len: 17; d_gene: TRBD1; abundance: many
CDR3aa: CATSDLLAGVSTQYF; CDR3nt: TGTGCCACCAGTGATTTACTAGCGGGAGTATCTACGCAGTATTTT; j_gene: TRBJ2-3; v_gene: TRBV24-1; len: 15; d_gene: TRBD2; abundance: -
CDR3aa: CASSLAHLAGDSQDTQYF; CDR3nt: TGTGCCAGCAGCTTAGCACACCTAGCGGGAGATTCACAAGATACGCAGTATTTT; j_gene: TRBJ2-3; v_gene: TRBV7-8; len: 18; d_gene: TRBD2; abundance: many
CDR3aa: CSVPTGAVTDTQYF; CDR3nt: TGCAGCGTTCCGACAGGGGCGGTCACAGATACGCAGTATTTT; j_gene: TRBJ2-3; v_gene: TRBV29-1; len: 14; d_gene: TRBD1; abundance: -
CDR3aa: CASSFESLHF; CDR3nt: TGTGCCAGCAGCTTTGAGTCCCTCCACTTC; j_gene: TRBJ2-7; v_gene: TRBV7-2; len: 10; d_gene: -; abundance: -
CDR3aa: CAINRGLDYGCTF; CDR3nt: -; j_gene: TRBJ1-2; v_gene: TRBV2; len: 13; d_gene: -; abundance: -
CDR3aa: CASKRPGTGELFF; CDR3nt: TGTGCCAGCAAGAGACCGGGGACCGGGGAGCTGTTTTTT; j_gene: TRBJ2-2; v_gene: TRBV7-9; len: 13; d_gene: -; abundance: -
CDR3aa: CAWSWDGSYEQYF; CDR3nt: TGTGCCTGGAGTTGGGACGGCTCCTACGAGCAGTACTTC; j_gene: TRBJ2-7; v_gene: TRBV30; len: 13; d_gene: -; abundance: many
CDR3aa: CASSLAARVGEKLFF; CDR3nt: TGTGCCAGCAGCTTAGCGGCCAGGGTCGGAGAAAAACTGTTTTTT; j_gene: TRBJ1-4; v_gene: TRBV7-8; len: 15; d_gene: -; abundance: many
CDR3aa: CSVEEGQGNWYEQYF; CDR3nt: TGCAGCGTTGAAGAGGGACAGGGAAATTGGTACGAGCAGTACTTC; j_gene: TRBJ2-7; v_gene: TRBV29-1; len: 15; d_gene: TRBD1; abundance: many
CDR3aa: CSVIGLPGQTNTEAFF; CDR3nt: TGCAGCGTTATTGGTTTGCCGGGACAGACGAACACTGAAGCTTTCTTT; j_gene: TRBJ1-1; v_gene: TRBV29-1; len: 16; d_gene: TRBD1; abundance: many
CDR3aa: CASSYSKSGPPRSTGELFF; CDR3nt: TGTGCCAGCAGTTACTCTAAGTCTGGCCCTCCGCGTAGCACCGGGGAGCTGTTTTTT; j_gene: TRBJ2-2; v_gene: TRBV6-5; len: 19; d_gene: -; abundance: many
CDR3aa: CASSALSGRNPGTQYF; CDR3nt: TGTGCCAGCAGTGCTCTGAGCGGGAGGAATCCCGGGACCCAGTACTTC; j_gene: TRBJ2-5; v_gene: TRBV27; len: 16; d_gene: TRBD2; abundance: -
CDR3aa: CASNLKDRVYTGELFF; CDR3nt: TGTGCCAGCAACCTAAAGGACAGGGTTTACACCGGGGAGCTGTTTTTT; j_gene: TRBJ2-2; v_gene: TRBV7-2; len: 16; d_gene: TRBD1; abundance: few
CDR3aa: CASSFEARYNEQFF; CDR3nt: TGTGCCAGCAGTTTTGAGGCACGGTACAATGAGCAGTTCTTC; j_gene: TRBJ2-1; v_gene: TRBV27; len: 14; d_gene: -; abundance: -
CDR3aa: CASSPTGTINTGELFF; CDR3nt: TGTGCCAGCAGCCCCACCGGGACTATTAACACCGGGGAGCTGTTTTTT; j_gene: TRBJ2-2; v_gene: TRBV3-1; len: 16; d_gene: TRBD2; abundance: few
CDR3aa: CASSAQLAGGYNEQFF; CDR3nt: TGTGCCAGCAGTGCCCAACTAGCGGGAGGGTACAATGAGCAGTTCTTC; j_gene: TRBJ2-1; v_gene: TRBV2; len: 16; d_gene: TRBD2; abundance: many
CDR3aa: CASSSTPQNTGELFF; CDR3nt: TGTGCCAGCAGCTCTACCCCCCAGAACACCGGGGAGCTGTTTTTT; j_gene: TRBJ2-2; v_gene: TRBV7-3; len: 15; d_gene: -; abundance: many
CDR3aa: CASSIQGQRAAFF; CDR3nt: TGTGCCAGCAGTATACAGGGCCAGAGGGCAGCTTTCTTT; j_gene: TRBJ1-1; v_gene: TRBV6-1; len: 13; d_gene: -; abundance: few
CDR3aa: CASSLPGRTYTGELFF; CDR3nt: TGTGCCAGCAGTCTCCCGGGACGGACCTACACCGGGGAGCTGTTTTTT; j_gene: TRBJ2-2; v_gene: TRBV28; len: 16; d_gene: -; abundance: many
CDR3aa: CSVGALPDNEQFF; CDR3nt: TGCAGCGTCGGAGCCCTCCCTGACAATGAGCAGTTCTTC; j_gene: TRBJ2-1; v_gene: TRBV29-1; len: 13; d_gene: -; abundance: many
CDR3aa: CSAGAGASTDTQYF; CDR3nt: TGCAGTGCAGGAGCCGGGGCCAGCACAGATACGCAGTATTTT; j_gene: TRBJ2-3; v_gene: TRBV20-1; len: 14; d_gene: -; abundance: many
CDR3aa: CAWSSGPPPYEQYF; CDR3nt: TGTGCCTGGAGCTCAGGCCCTCCCCCCTACGAGCAGTACTTC; j_gene: TRBJ2-7; v_gene: TRBV30; len: 14; d_gene: -; abundance: many
CDR3aa: CASSHQVSTDTQYF; CDR3nt: TGTGCCAGCAGTCATCAGGTCTCCACAGATACGCAGTATTTT; j_gene: TRBJ2-3; v_gene: TRBV11-2; len: 14; d_gene: -; abundance: many
CDR3aa: CAWNSGGARGYTF; CDR3nt: TGTGCCTGGAACTCGGGGGGCGCACGGGGCTACACCTTC; j_gene: TRBJ1-2; v_gene: TRBV30; len: 13; d_gene: -; abundance: few
CDR3aa: CASNQNRGMNTEAFF; CDR3nt: TGTGCCAGCAATCAAAACAGGGGGATGAACACTGAAGCTTTCTTT; j_gene: TRBJ1-1; v_gene: TRBV28; len: 15; d_gene: TRBD1; abundance: many
CDR3aa: CASSIWAVRGIDGYTF; CDR3nt: TGTGCCAGTAGTATCTGGGCGGTACGGGGAATTGATGGCTACACCTTC; j_gene: TRBJ1-2; v_gene: TRBV19; len: 16; d_gene: -; abundance: few